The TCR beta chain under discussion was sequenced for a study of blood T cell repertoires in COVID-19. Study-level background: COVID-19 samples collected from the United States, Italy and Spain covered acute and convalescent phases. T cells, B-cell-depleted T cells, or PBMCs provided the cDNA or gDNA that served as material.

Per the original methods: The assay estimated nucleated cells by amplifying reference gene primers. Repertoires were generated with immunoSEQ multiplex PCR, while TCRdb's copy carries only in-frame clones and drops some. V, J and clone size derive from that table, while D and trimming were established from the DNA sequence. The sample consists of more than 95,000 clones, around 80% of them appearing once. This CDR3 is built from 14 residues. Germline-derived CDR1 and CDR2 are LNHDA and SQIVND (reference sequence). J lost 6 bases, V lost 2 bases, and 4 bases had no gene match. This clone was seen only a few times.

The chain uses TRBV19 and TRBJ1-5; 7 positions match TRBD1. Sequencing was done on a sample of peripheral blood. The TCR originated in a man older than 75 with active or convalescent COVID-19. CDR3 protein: CASSIYQGGQPQHF. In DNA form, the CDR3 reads TGTGCCAGTAGTATATATCAGGGGGGTCAGCCCCAGCATTTT.